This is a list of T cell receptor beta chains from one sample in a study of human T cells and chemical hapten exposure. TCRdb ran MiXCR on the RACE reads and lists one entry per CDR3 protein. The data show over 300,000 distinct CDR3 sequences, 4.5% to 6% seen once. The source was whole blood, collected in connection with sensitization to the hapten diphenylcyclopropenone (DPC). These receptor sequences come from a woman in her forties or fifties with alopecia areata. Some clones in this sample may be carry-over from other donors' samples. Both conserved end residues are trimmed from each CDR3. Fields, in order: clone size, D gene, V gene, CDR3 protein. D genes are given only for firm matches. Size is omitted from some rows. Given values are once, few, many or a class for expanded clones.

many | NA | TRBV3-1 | ASSRRTEAF
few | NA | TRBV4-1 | ASSQPQGRADTEAF
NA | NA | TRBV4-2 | ASSRIGVDGELF
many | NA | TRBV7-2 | ASSLYSVGTDTQY
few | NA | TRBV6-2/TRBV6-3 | ASRSLSSSYNEQF
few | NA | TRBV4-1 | ASSHEYLGYT
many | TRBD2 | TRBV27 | ASSLGVLAGAKYQETQY
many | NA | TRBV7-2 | ASSLDEGTQY
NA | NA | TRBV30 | AWAYSLSYEQY
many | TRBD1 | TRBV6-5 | ASSYPGQGMGTEAF